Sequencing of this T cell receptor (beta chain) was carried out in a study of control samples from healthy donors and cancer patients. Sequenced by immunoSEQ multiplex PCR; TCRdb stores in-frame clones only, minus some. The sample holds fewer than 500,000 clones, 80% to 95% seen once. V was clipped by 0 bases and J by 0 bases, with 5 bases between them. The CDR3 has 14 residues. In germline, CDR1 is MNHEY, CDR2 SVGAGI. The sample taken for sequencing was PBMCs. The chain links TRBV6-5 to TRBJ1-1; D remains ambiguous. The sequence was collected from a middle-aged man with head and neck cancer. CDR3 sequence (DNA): TGTGCCAGCAGTTACTCGACACTGAACACTGAAGCTTTCTTT. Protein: CASSYSTLNTEAFF.